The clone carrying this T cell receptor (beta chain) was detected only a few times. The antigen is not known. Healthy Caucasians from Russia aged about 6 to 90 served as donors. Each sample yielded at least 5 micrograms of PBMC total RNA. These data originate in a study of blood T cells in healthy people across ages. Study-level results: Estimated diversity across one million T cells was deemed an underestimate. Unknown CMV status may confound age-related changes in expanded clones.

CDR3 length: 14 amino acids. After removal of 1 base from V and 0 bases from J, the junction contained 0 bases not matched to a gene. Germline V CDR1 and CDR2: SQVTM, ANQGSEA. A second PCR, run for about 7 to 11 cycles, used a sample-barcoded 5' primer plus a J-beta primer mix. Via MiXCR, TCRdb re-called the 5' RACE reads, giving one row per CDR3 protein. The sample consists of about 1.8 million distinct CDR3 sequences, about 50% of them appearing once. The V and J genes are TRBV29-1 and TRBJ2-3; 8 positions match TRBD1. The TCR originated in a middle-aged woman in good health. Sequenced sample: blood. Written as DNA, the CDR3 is TGCAGCGTTGAAGGACAGGGGAGCACAGATACGCAGTATTTT. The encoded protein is CSVEGQGSTDTQYF.